Sequencing of this T cell receptor (beta chain) was carried out in a study of T-cell reconstitution after alpha-beta-depleted transplantation in children. Germline CDR1 and CDR2: SGHKS and YYEKEE (reference sequence). The CDR3 is 14 amino acids. The ends lost 3 bases at V and 4 bases at J; junction bases unmatched: 2. A TCRbeta library incorporating unique molecular identifiers was prepared. TCRdb fed the PCR reads into MiXCR, producing one record per CDR3 protein. The table has about 360,000 distinct CDR3 sequences, approximately 12% seen once. Specimen: PBMCs, collected from the stem cell graft. The source of this sequence is a human donor who donated a stem cell graft to a child with Fanconi anemia. The chain has TRBV5-5 and TRBJ2-3; 10 nucleotides match TRBD1. In nucleotides, the CDR3 is TGTGCCAGCAGCTCGGGACAGGGGTCAGATACGCAGTATTTT. Its protein product is CASSSGQGSDTQYF.